What follows are 27 T cell receptor beta chains derived from one specimen sequenced in a study of blood T cell repertoires in COVID-19. Profiling relied on immunoSEQ multiplex PCR, and the TCRdb table lists in-frame clones only, not all of them. The table shows more than 75,000 clones, with about four fifths occurring only once. Sequencing was carried out using peripheral blood. These receptors came from a human donor in a cohort sampled during active COVID-19.

The chain joins TRBV29-1 to TRBJ2-3, with TRBD2 matching 7 bases. With V trimmed by 1 base and J by 4 bases, 8 bases remained unmatched. Looked up from germline, CDR1 is SQVTM and CDR2 is ANQGSEA. The length of the CDR3 is 15 residues. The CDR3 region is CSVEGATSSPDTQYF. The CDR3 nucleotides read TGCAGCGTTGAAGGGGCGACTAGCAGCCCAGATACGCAGTATTTT.

The CDR3 region has the DNA TGTGCCAGTAGTACCCCGGGACAGGGGGTCAATGAGCAGTTCTTC. The encoded protein is CASSTPGQGVNEQFF. V gene TRBV19 combines with J gene TRBJ2-1, with 11 positions matching TRBD1. V lost 4 bases and J lost 6; bases outside the gene matches: 5. The V gene's germline CDR1 is LNHDA and CDR2 SQIVND (reference sequence). There are 15 residues in the CDR3.

The CDR3 sequence is CASSLARQGYTEAFF. The CDR3 nucleotides are TGTGCCAGCAGCTTAGCGCGCCAGGGCTACACTGAAGCTTTCTTT. The rearrangement links TRBV7-3 to TRBJ1-1, with D tentatively TRBD1 (5 bases). Deletions cut 2 bases from V and 3 bases from J, with 13 bases between. CDR1 and CDR2 from the germline V gene are SGHTA and FQGTGA. The CDR3 totals 15 residues.

The CDR3 reads CASSIDREGPQHF. The CDR3 DNA sequence: TGTGCCAGTAGTATAGATCGGGAGGGGCCCCAGCATTTT. The genes are TRBV19 and TRBJ1-5; the D is unclear. The CDR3 has 13 amino acids. Trimming took off 0 bases at V and 9 bases at J, with 9 bases between the two ends. Germline V CDR1 and CDR2: LNHDA, SQIVND (reference sequence).

The CDR3 spells CASSARRDRVDYGYTF. The CDR3 nucleotides are TGTGCCAGCAGCGCACGCCGGGACAGGGTTGACTATGGCTACACCTTC. The chain joins TRBV7-6 to TRBJ1-2, with TRBD1 matching over 9 bases. Germline assignment: CDR1 SGHVS and CDR2 FNYEAQ. The V segment lost 5 bases and the J segment 3 bases; nucleotides outside the gene matches: 10. The CDR3 runs 16 residues.

V is TRBV28 and J is TRBJ2-2; 7 nucleotides line up with TRBD1. This CDR3 is 14 amino acids long. Unmatched junction bases numbered 6, after V lost 7 bases and J lost 4 bases. Germline CDR1 is MDHEN and CDR2 is SYDVKM. The CDR3 DNA is TGTGCCAGCACCACAGGGGACCGCACCGGGGAGCTGTTTTTT. Translated: CASTTGDRTGELFF.

The gene calls are TRBV5-1 and TRBJ1-4; 9 bases are a match to TRBD1. The germline gives CDR1 SGHRS, CDR2 YFSETQ. There are 15 residues in the CDR3. The trim removed 3 bases at V and 3 bases at J, leaving 3 bases unmatched. CDR3 in amino acids: CASSSGTGSNEKLFF. CDR3 sequence (DNA): TGCGCCAGCAGCTCAGGGACAGGGTCTAATGAAAAACTGTTTTTT.

The chain has TRBV5-4 and TRBJ2-7; D uncertain. The CDR3 consists of 12 residues. V was pared by 4 bases and J by 3 bases, with 8 bases between. Germline assignment: CDR1 SGHNT and CDR2 YYREEE (reference sequence). The CDR3 bases are TGTGCCAGCAGCCGAGATTACTACGAGCAGTACTTC. Its protein product is CASSRDYYEQYF.

The chain couples TRBV15 to TRBJ2-5, with D perhaps TRBD1 (6 bases). Trimming removed 1 base from V and 1 base from J, with 16 bases in between. Germline assignment: CDR1 LNHNV and CDR2 YYDKDF (reference sequence). CDR3 size: 17 residues. CDR3 sequence reads: CATSRVSRGDGQETQYF. The CDR3 DNA is TGTGCCACCAGCAGAGTTTCCAGGGGCGACGGCCAAGAGACCCAGTACTTC.

The chain employs TRBV20-1 and TRBJ2-7, with a tentative D call TRBD2 (7 bases). CDR1 and CDR2 (germline): DFQATT, SNEGSKA (reference sequence). There are 15 residues in the CDR3. V was clipped by 3 bases and J by 2 bases, with 17 bases between them. CDR3 region: CSASNPRGDTYEQYF. CDR3 bases: TGCAGTGCTAGTAATCCCCGGGGGGACACCTACGAGCAGTACTTC.

The V and J genes are TRBV19 and TRBJ2-4, with 7 bases aligning to TRBD2. This CDR3 has 15 residues. CDR1 is LNHDA, CDR2 SQIVND, per germline (reference sequence). V dropped 0 bases and J dropped 7; count of bases not matched to a gene: 6. Here the CDR3 reads CASSIDLRETNIQYF. The CDR3 DNA is TGTGCCAGTAGTATAGATTTGCGGGAGACGAACATTCAGTACTTC.

This clone was counted once. The genes are TRBV3-1 (or the pseudogene TRBV3-2) and TRBJ1-1; 8 positions match TRBD1. Germline CDR1 and CDR2: LGHDT and YNNKEL (reference sequence). Losses at the gene ends were 2 bases for V and 5 bases for J; bases not matched to a gene: 4. The CDR3 length is 14 residues. CDR3 sequence: CASSQQGARTEAFF. For the CDR3, the DNA is TGTGCCAGCAGCCAACAGGGGGCTCGGACTGAAGCTTTCTTT.

This chain connects TRBV6-4 to TRBJ1-2; 10 bases map to TRBD1. Per germline, CDR1 MRHNA and CDR2 SNTAGT. This CDR3 is 15 amino acids long. With V trimmed by 8 bases and J by 3 bases, 9 bases remained unmatched. CDR3 DNA: TGTGCCAGCGAGGGACAGGGGAGCAGCGACTATGGCTACACCTTC. Encoded protein: CASEGQGSSDYGYTF.

V usage is TRBV30 and J usage is TRBJ1-1; no clear D gene. The CDR3 length is 12 residues. The V end was cut by 3 bases, the J end by 2 bases, with 7 bases between. Germline V gene sequence: CDR1 GTSNPN, CDR2 SVGIG (reference sequence). CDR3 sequence (DNA): TGTGCCTGGAGCGTTACTAACACTGAAGCTTTCTTT. This gives the protein CAWSVTNTEAFF.

This chain's CDR3 is CASSLWGTGVRYEQYF. The CDR3 nucleotides are TGTGCCAGCAGTTTATGGGGGACAGGGGTCAGGTACGAGCAGTACTTC. The rearrangement links TRBV28 to TRBJ2-7, with 10 bases aligning to TRBD1. The V and J ends lost 0 bases and 4 bases, in that order; junction bases with no gene match: 6. The CDR3 runs 16 residues. The germline V gene encodes CDR1 MDHEN and CDR2 SYDVKM.

The chain combines TRBV28 with TRBJ2-5, with D possibly TRBD1 on 5 matching bases. Germline values: CDR1 MDHEN, CDR2 SYDVKM. The CDR3 length is 16 residues. Trimming removed 5 bases at V and 3 bases at J, with 19 bases between. The CDR3 region has the DNA TGTGCCAGCAGTCCCACTTCAGGGCCGCGCAAAGAGACCCAGTACTTC. Encoded protein: CASSPTSGPRKETQYF. The full variable domain, in which reference TRBV28 and TRBJ2-5 provide the parts outside the CDR3, is DVKVTQSSRYLVKRTGEKVFLECVQDMDHENMFWYRQDPGLGLRLIYFSYDVKMKEKGDIPEGYSVSREKKERFSLILESASTNQTSMYLCASSPTSGPRKETQYFGPGTRLLVL.

This chain uses TRBV28 with TRBJ2-7; 7 nucleotides agree with TRBD1. The CDR3 extends over 15 amino acids. Germline CDR1 is MDHEN and CDR2 is SYDVKM. The V segment lost 8 bases and the J segment 1 base; nucleotides outside the gene matches: 11. In nucleotides, the CDR3 is TGTGCCAGCCAAGTTATAAGGGGGCAGTCCTACGAGCAGTACTTC. Protein: CASQVIRGQSYEQYF.

V and J are TRBV11-2 and TRBJ2-7, with 9 positions matching TRBD2. The junction had 9 bases not matched to a gene; V was cut back by 5 bases and J by 1 base. Looked up from germline, CDR1 is SGHAT and CDR2 is FQNNGV. This CDR3 has 16 residues. CDR3 nucleotide sequence: TGTGCCAGCAGCCTCGTGGGGCGGGGGGGTTCCTACGAGCAGTACTTC. Encoded protein: CASSLVGRGGSYEQYF.

The chain joins TRBV5-5 to TRBJ2-3; D not resolved. The V gene lost 1 base and the J gene lost 4 bases, with 13 bases spanning the gap. The CDR3 spans 15 residues. Looked up from germline, CDR1 is SGHKS and CDR2 is YYEKEE (reference sequence). The chain's CDR3 is CASSLRLSLADTQYF. CDR3 bases: TGTGCCAGCAGCTTGCGGTTGTCCCTTGCAGATACGCAGTATTTT. Full variable domain (outside the CDR3, taken from reference TRBV5-5 and TRBJ2-3): DAGVTQSPTHLIKTRGQQVTLRCSPISGHKSVSWYQQVLGQGPQFIFQYYEKEERGRGNFPDRFSARQFPNYSSELNVNALLLGDSALYLCASSLRLSLADTQYFGPGTRLTVL.

The rearrangement links TRBV6-1 to TRBJ2-7; 12 bases fit TRBD2. The CDR3 has 17 residues. Per the germline V gene, CDR1 is MNHNS and CDR2 is SASEGT. J lost 3 bases, V lost 0 bases, and 6 bases had no gene match. CDR3 amino acids: CASSEALTSGRYYEQYF. The CDR3 DNA is TGTGCCAGCAGTGAAGCCCTCACTAGCGGGAGGTACTACGAGCAGTACTTC.

Comment on this clone: The junction shows a germline mismatch at one end, possibly a read error. CDR3 DNA: TGCAGCGTTCAAGAGGTACCGGGGGGGACTGAAGCTTTCTTT. This sequence encodes CSVQEVPGGTEAFF. The rearrangement uses TRBV29-1 and TRBJ1-1; TRBD1 might be the D (5 bases). Germline CDR1 SQVTM, CDR2 ANQGSEA. This CDR3 region has 14 residues. Combining the CDR3 with reference TRBV29-1 and TRBJ1-1 gives the whole variable domain SAVISQKPSRDICQRGTSLTIQCQVDSQVTMMFWYRQQPGQSLTLIATANQGSEATYESGFVIDKFPISRPNLTFSTLTVSNMSPEDSSIYLCSVQEVPGGTEAFFGQGTRLTVV.

The rearrangement uses TRBV7-9 and TRBJ1-1, with D tentatively TRBD1 (5 bases). Trimming pared 5 bases from V and 1 base from J, leaving 11 bases between. The germline V gene has CDR1 SEHNR and CDR2 FQNEAQ (reference sequence). The CDR3 runs 14 residues. CDR3 nucleotides: TGTGCCAGCAGCAAAGGGACTGGGAACACTGAAGCTTTCTTT. Encoded protein: CASSKGTGNTEAFF.

CDR3 DNA: TGCGCCAGCAGCTTGTTAGGGGCCTCTGGAAACACCATATATTTT. Protein product: CASSLLGASGNTIYF. The genes are TRBV5-1 and TRBJ1-3; tentative D call: TRBD1 (5 bases). CDR1 is SGHRS, CDR2 YFSETQ, per germline. The CDR3 runs 15 residues. V lost 1 base to trimming and J lost 0 bases, with 8 bases between them.

A single count supports this clone. V is TRBV25-1 and J is TRBJ2-2; TRBD2 agrees at 7 bases. The germline V gene encodes CDR1 MGHDK and CDR2 SYGVNS. V gave up 7 bases and J gave up 2 bases; unmatched junction bases: 4. There are 14 residues in the CDR3. The CDR3 nucleotides read TGTGCCAGCAAGGGGACTATTAACACCGGGGAGCTGTTTTTT. It translates to CASKGTINTGELFF.

This chain links TRBV7-2 with TRBJ2-3; TRBD2 is a possible D gene (6 bases). CDR1 is SGHTA and CDR2 is FQGNSA in the germline V gene. V was pared by 7 bases and J by 0 bases, with 17 bases between. This CDR3 has 16 amino acids. The CDR3 DNA reads as TGTGCCAGCACCTCCCTCGGGACTTTGAGCACAGATACGCAGTATTTT. Protein product: CASTSLGTLSTDTQYF.

This chain connects TRBV28 to TRBJ2-7; possible D gene TRBD2, 6 bases. The CDR3 consists of 17 residues. The V gene's germline CDR1 is MDHEN and CDR2 SYDVKM. The V end lost 7 bases, the J end lost 0 bases, and 22 bases lay between the germline ends. For the CDR3, the DNA is TGTGCCAGCATAACACATGCTGGGGGGTTGAGCTCCTACGAGCAGTACTTC. Encoded protein: CASITHAGGLSSYEQYF.

This clone occurred once. This sequence joins TRBV14 and TRBJ1-1; D gene unclear. The V end lost 3 bases, the J end lost 5 bases, and 7 bases lay between the germline ends. The germline V gene has CDR1 SGHDN and CDR2 FVKESK. This CDR3 has 12 residues. The CDR3 DNA is TGTGCCAGCAGCCAGTCGGGGACTGAAGCTTTCTTT. It yields the protein CASSQSGTEAFF.